This TCR beta chain was observed in a study of human T cells and chemical hapten exposure. This clonotype was seen ten or more times. Germline CDR1 reads MNHEY; CDR2 reads SMNVEV (reference sequence). The CDR3 is 15 residues long. V gave up 5 bases and J gave up 3 bases, with 16 bases separating them. TCRdb used MiXCR to reprocess the RACE reads, holding one entry per CDR3 protein. This table holds roughly 120,000 distinct CDR3 sequences, about 13% found once. Regarding time point: pre-sensitization, week 0. Stated treatment: therapeutic diphenylcyclopropenone sensitization with weekly scalp DPC. The material sequenced was whole blood, taken in connection with sensitization to the hapten diphenylcyclopropenone (DPC). The receptor's source is a woman between 18 and 29 years old with alopecia areata. Some clones in this sample may be carry-over from other donors' samples. This sequence joins TRBV27 and TRBJ1-1; a possible D gene is TRBD1 (5 bases). Here the CDR3 DNA reads TGTGCCAGCAGTCTGGGGCGGCCGCCGCACACTGAAGCTTTCTTT. Protein: CASSLGRPPHTEAFF.